This TCR beta chain derives from a study of T cells in Graves' hyperthyroidism and ophthalmopathy. There were TCR beta CDR3 regions amplified from RNA transcripts. HTBI primers were the set used in a first-round RT-PCR of the TCR CDR3. Each CDR3 protein is one row after TCRdb ran MiXCR on the multiplex PCR reads. The profile shows some 250,000 distinct CDR3 sequences, about 15% of them singletons. Per germline, CDR1 LNHNV and CDR2 YYDKDF (reference sequence). The CDR3 spans 17 residues. V was pared by 0 bases and J by 6 bases, with 19 bases between. The sequencing sample was made of blood. This sequence was found in a woman in her thirties or forties with Graves' hyperthyroidism that later progressed to Graves' ophthalmopathy. The chain links TRBV15 to TRBJ2-3; tentative D call: TRBD2 (6 bases). The CDR3 is CATSRDRFSGARDTQYF. The CDR3 DNA reads as TGTGCCACCAGCAGAGATCGGTTTAGCGGAGCTAGGGATACGCAGTATTTT.